The rows below give T cell receptor beta chains drawn from one sample of a study of cytotoxic CD8 clonotypes in ibrutinib-treated CLL. Sequencing was performed with immunoSEQ multiplex PCR; in TCRdb, only in-frame clones are kept and a portion is missing. The sample holds some 81,000 clones; more than 75% are singletons and the top ten take approximately 5%. The starting material was PBMCs, obtained after 12 months of ibrutinib treatment. These receptors originate from a human donor with chronic lymphocytic leukemia. Each CDR3 is given with its conserved first and last residue. The D gene is left open where the match is weak. The size field is filled for only some rows; it gives once, few, many or a size class.

CASSFGQWSGNNEQFF,TGCGCCAGCAGCTTCGGCCAGTGGAGCGGAAACAATGAGCAGTTCTTC,16,TRBV5-1,NA,NA,TRBJ2-1
CSAFRRDGYTF,TGCAGTGCTTTTAGACGGGATGGCTACACCTTC,11,TRBV20-1,NA,NA,TRBJ1-2
CASSPDGGGEQYF,TGTGCCAGCAGCCCAGACGGAGGGGGGGAGCAGTACTTC,13,TRBV11-2,NA,NA,TRBJ2-7
CASSAQRGPSYEQYF,TGTGCCAGCAGCGCCCAGCGGGGGCCCTCCTACGAGCAGTACTTC,15,TRBV7-3,TRBD2,NA,TRBJ2-7
CASSFQQGDTEAFF,TGTGCCAGCAGCTTCCAACAGGGGGACACTGAAGCTTTCTTT,14,TRBV7-2,TRBD1,NA,TRBJ1-1
CAWSRDHYEQYF,TGTGCCTGGAGTAGGGACCACTACGAGCAGTACTTC,12,TRBV30,NA,NA,TRBJ2-7
CASSEYGPTGEVYGYTF,TGTGCCAGCAGTGAATATGGCCCGACAGGGGAAGTCTATGGCTACACCTTC,17,TRBV25-1,TRBD1,NA,TRBJ1-2
CASSLNPYRGPPHTQYF,TGTGCCAGCAGCTTAAACCCCTACAGGGGCCCACCCCATACGCAGTATTTT,17,TRBV7-3,TRBD1,NA,TRBJ2-3
CASSSRDRGKSPGRYSNQPQHF,TGTGCCAGCAGTTCCCGGGACAGGGGAAAAAGCCCAGGTCGGTATAGCAATCAGCCCCAGCATTTT,22,TRBV28,TRBD1,NA,TRBJ1-5
CASSLTPGGWDQPQHF,TGCGCCAGCAGCTTGACCCCGGGAGGCTGGGATCAGCCCCAGCATTTT,16,TRBV5-1,NA,few,TRBJ1-5
CASSQALTGKIYTGELFF,TGCGCCAGCAGCCAAGCTTTAACAGGGAAAATTTACACCGGGGAGCTGTTTTTT,18,TRBV4-3,NA,NA,TRBJ2-2
CASSLWGGRSYEQYF,TGTGCCAGCAGCTTATGGGGGGGGCGGTCCTACGAGCAGTACTTC,15,TRBV7-6,NA,NA,TRBJ2-7
CASSIGGSTDTQYF,TGTGCCAGTAGTATCGGGGGTTCCACAGATACGCAGTATTTT,14,TRBV19,NA,NA,TRBJ2-3
CASSLSFVWQEVEGVLTF,TGTGCCAGCAGCTTATCATTCGTTTGGCAGGAGGTCGAAGGCGTCCTGACTTTC,18,TRBV7-9,NA,NA,TRBJ2-6
CASSRLGQGTGELFF,TGTGCCAGCAGTCGGCTCGGACAGGGGACCGGGGAGCTGTTTTTT,15,TRBV11-3,TRBD1,NA,TRBJ2-2
CASSERRGGGETQYF,TGTGCCAGCAGTGAACGGCGGGGGGGCGGGGAGACCCAGTACTTC,15,TRBV2,TRBD2,NA,TRBJ2-5
CASSLYREPPEQYF,TGCGCCAGCAGCCTCTACAGGGAGCCGCCTGAGCAGTACTTC,14,TRBV5-1,NA,NA,TRBJ2-7
CASSLAMAGDNEKLFF,TGCGCCAGCAGCTTGGCCATGGCAGGGGATAATGAAAAACTGTTTTTT,16,TRBV5-1,NA,NA,TRBJ1-4
CASSPWTGQETQYF,TGTGCCAGCAGCCCCTGGACAGGCCAAGAGACCCAGTACTTC,14,TRBV7-2,TRBD1,once,TRBJ2-5
CASSQRQGDYEQYF,TGCGCCAGCAGCCAGCGACAGGGGGACTACGAGCAGTACTTC,14,TRBV4-3,TRBD1,few,TRBJ2-7
CASSSTTSNEQFF,TGTGCCAGCAGTTCCACAACCAGCAATGAGCAGTTCTTC,13,TRBV27,NA,NA,TRBJ2-1
CASSLIGGALGNEQFF,TGTGCCAGCAGCTTAATCGGTGGGGCTTTAGGAAATGAGCAGTTCTTC,16,TRBV7-3,NA,NA,TRBJ2-1
CASSPSGGHSYEQYF,TGCGCCAGCAGCCCTAGCGGGGGCCACTCCTACGAGCAGTACTTC,15,TRBV5-1,TRBD2,NA,TRBJ2-7
CASSAGNPGPQETQYF,TGTGCCAGCAGCGCAGGTAACCCTGGACCCCAAGAGACCCAGTACTTC,16,TRBV11-2,NA,NA,TRBJ2-5
CASGGDNYNSPLHF,TGTGCCAGCGGCGGGGACAACTATAATTCACCCCTCCACTTT,14,TRBV6-5,NA,few,TRBJ1-6
CASTLNRGQYEQYF,TGTGCTAGCACCCTCAACAGGGGGCAGTACGAGCAGTACTTC,14,TRBV7-7,TRBD1,NA,TRBJ2-7
CASSLTSGGVGGGVEQYF,TGTGCCAGCAGTTTAACTAGCGGGGGCGTAGGGGGAGGGGTCGAGCAGTACTTC,18,TRBV28,TRBD2,NA,TRBJ2-7
CASTPAGPPNTGELFF,TGTGCCAGTACCCCCGCGGGCCCTCCGAACACCGGGGAGCTGTTTTTT,16,TRBV19,NA,few,TRBJ2-2
CASSQDGGAAPGEQYF,TGTGCCAGCAGCCAAGATGGGGGGGCGGCCCCCGGGGAGCAGTACTTC,16,TRBV4-2,NA,NA,TRBJ2-7
CASSPETGPNEKLFF,TGTGCCAGCAGCCCAGAGACAGGTCCTAATGAAAAACTGTTTTTT,15,TRBV5-4,NA,few,TRBJ1-4
CASSQEWRAYEQYF,TGCGCCAGCAGCCAAGAGTGGAGAGCCTACGAGCAGTACTTC,14,TRBV4-3,NA,NA,TRBJ2-7
CASSLFMRGAFRGYTF,TGTGCCAGCAGTTTATTCATGAGGGGTGCGTTCCGGGGCTACACCTTC,16,TRBV28,NA,NA,TRBJ1-2
CASSIAPSLGREKLFF,TGTGCCAGTAGTATAGCCCCTTCTCTTGGACGGGAAAAACTGTTTTTT,16,TRBV19,NA,few,TRBJ1-4
CASSYSPPPWEEKLFF,TGTGCCAGCAGTTACTCCCCACCCCCCTGGGAAGAAAAACTGTTTTTT,16,TRBV6-6,NA,once,TRBJ1-4
CASSREPDTQYF,TGTGCCAGCAGCCGGGAGCCGGATACGCAGTATTTT,12,TRBV2,NA,NA,TRBJ2-3
CASSSGGDRRGYTF,TGCGCCAGCAGCTCCGGAGGGGACAGGCGCGGCTACACCTTC,14,TRBV5-1,TRBD1,NA,TRBJ1-2
CASSPGEETQYF,TGTGCCAGCAGCCCAGGGGAAGAGACCCAGTACTTC,12,TRBV11-3,NA,NA,TRBJ2-5
CASSAGTLREQYF,TGTGCCAGCAGCGCCGGGACCCTCCGGGAGCAGTACTTC,13,TRBV9,NA,once,TRBJ2-7
CASSWGQGGGYTF,TGTGCCAGCAGCTGGGGACAGGGGGGTGGCTACACCTTC,13,TRBV7-2,TRBD1,once,TRBJ1-2
CASSLSPGQGAAKNIQYF,TGTGCCAGCAGTTTATCCCCGGGACAGGGGGCTGCCAAAAACATTCAGTACTTC,18,TRBV27,TRBD1,NA,TRBJ2-4
CASSLGASGAYEQYF,TGTGCCAGCAGCTTAGGGGCTAGCGGCGCCTACGAGCAGTACTTC,15,TRBV7-6,TRBD2,once,TRBJ2-7
CASSLQGTGATNEKLFF,TGTGCCAGCAGCTTACAGGGGACAGGGGCAACTAATGAAAAACTGTTTTTT,17,TRBV7-2,TRBD1,NA,TRBJ1-4
CASSLAGGQTYEQYF,TGTGCCAGCAGCTTAGCCGGGGGACAGACCTACGAGCAGTACTTC,15,TRBV7-2,NA,NA,TRBJ2-7
CASSPESVVEKLFF,TGTGCCAGCTCACCAGAGTCAGTAGTAGAAAAACTGTTTTTT,14,TRBV18,NA,NA,TRBJ1-4
CASSEQGPLLEQYF,TGTGCCAGCAGCGAACAGGGACCCCTCCTCGAGCAGTACTTC,14,TRBV6-6,NA,few,TRBJ2-7